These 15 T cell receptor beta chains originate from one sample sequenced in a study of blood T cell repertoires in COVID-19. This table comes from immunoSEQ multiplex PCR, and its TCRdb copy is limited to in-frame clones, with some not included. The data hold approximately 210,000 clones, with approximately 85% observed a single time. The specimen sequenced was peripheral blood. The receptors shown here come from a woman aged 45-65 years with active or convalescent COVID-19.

CDR3 sequence: CAWDRKGTEAFF. CDR3 nucleotides: TGTGCCTGGGACAGGAAGGGCACTGAAGCTTTCTTT. This chain connects TRBV30 to TRBJ1-1; TRBD1 is a possible D gene (6 bases). The CDR3 contains 12 residues. The V gene's germline CDR1 is GTSNPN and CDR2 SVGIG (reference sequence). Trimming removed 5 bases from V and 4 bases from J, with 11 bases in between.

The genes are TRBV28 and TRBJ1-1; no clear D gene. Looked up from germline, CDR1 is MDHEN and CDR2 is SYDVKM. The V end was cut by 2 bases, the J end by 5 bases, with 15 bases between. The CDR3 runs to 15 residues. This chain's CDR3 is CASSLGGEGRTEAFF. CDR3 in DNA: TGTGCCAGCAGTTTAGGAGGCGAAGGGAGGACTGAAGCTTTCTTT. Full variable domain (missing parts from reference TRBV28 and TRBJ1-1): DVKVTQSSRYLVKRTGEKVFLECVQDMDHENMFWYRQDPGLGLRLIYFSYDVKMKEKGDIPEGYSVSREKKERFSLILESASTNQTSMYLCASSLGGEGRTEAFFGQGTRLTVV.

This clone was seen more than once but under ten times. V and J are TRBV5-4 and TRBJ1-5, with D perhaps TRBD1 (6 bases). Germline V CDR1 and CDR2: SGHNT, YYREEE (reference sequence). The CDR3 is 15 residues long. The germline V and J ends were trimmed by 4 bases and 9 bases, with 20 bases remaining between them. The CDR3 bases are TGTGCCAGCAGCCGAGGGGGAGGGTCGGAGATGCCCCAGCATTTT. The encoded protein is CASSRGGGSEMPQHF.

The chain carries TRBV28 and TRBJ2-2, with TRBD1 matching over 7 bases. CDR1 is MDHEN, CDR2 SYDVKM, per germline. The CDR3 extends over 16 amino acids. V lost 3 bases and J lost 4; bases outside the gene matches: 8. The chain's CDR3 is CASSFIKGQFTGELFF. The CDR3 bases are TGTGCCAGCAGTTTCATTAAGGGACAGTTCACCGGGGAGCTGTTTTTT.

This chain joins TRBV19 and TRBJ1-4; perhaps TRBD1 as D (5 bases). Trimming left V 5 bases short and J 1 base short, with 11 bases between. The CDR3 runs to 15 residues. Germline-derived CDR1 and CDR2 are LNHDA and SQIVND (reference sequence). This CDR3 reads CASSLQTVTNEKLFF. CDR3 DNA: TGTGCCAGTAGTCTCCAGACAGTAACTAATGAAAAACTGTTTTTT.

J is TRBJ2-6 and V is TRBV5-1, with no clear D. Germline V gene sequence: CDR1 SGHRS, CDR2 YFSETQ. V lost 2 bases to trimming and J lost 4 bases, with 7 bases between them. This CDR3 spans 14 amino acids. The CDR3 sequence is CASSLKQGANVLTF. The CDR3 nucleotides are TGCGCCAGCAGCTTAAAACAGGGGGCCAACGTCCTGACTTTC.

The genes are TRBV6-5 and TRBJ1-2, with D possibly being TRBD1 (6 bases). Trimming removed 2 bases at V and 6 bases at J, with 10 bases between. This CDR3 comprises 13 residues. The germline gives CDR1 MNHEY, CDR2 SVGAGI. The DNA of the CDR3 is TGTGCCAGCAGTTACCGGGCAGGGGATGGCTACACCTTC. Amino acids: CASSYRAGDGYTF.

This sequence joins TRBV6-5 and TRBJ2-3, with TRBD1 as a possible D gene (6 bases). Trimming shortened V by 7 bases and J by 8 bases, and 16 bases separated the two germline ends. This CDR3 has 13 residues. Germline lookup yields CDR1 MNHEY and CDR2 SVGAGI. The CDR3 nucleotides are TGTGCCAGCACATCTCCGGGACATCCTACGCAGTATTTT. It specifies CASTSPGHPTQYF.

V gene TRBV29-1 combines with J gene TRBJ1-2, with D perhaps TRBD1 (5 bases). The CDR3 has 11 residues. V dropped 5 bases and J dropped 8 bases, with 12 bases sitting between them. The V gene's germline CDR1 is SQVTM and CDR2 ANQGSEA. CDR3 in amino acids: CSVTSGFGYTF. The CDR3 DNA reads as TGCAGCGTTACATCAGGGTTCGGCTACACCTTC.

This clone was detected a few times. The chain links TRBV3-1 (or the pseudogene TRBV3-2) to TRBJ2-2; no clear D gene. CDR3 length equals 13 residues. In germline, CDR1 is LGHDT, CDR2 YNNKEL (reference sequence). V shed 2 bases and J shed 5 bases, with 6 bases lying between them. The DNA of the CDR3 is TGTGCCAGCAGCCAACAGTTAACCGGGGAGCTGTTTTTT. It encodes CASSQQLTGELFF.

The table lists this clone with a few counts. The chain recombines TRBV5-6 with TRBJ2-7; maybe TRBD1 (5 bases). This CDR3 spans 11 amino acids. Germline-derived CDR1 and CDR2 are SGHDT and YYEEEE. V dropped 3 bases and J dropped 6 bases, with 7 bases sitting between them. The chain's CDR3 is CASSYQGEQYF. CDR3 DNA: TGTGCCAGCAGCTATCAGGGCGAGCAGTACTTC.

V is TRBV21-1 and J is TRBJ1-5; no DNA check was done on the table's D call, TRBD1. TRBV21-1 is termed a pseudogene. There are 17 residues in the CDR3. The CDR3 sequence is CASSSRGPRGGNQPQHF. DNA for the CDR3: TGTGCCAGCAGTTCCAGGGGGCCAAGGGGTGGGAATCAGCCCCAGCATTTT.

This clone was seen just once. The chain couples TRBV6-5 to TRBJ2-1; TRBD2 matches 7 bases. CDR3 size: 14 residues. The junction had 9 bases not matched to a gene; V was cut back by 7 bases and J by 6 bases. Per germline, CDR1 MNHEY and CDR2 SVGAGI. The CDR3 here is CASTGLVSGNEQFF. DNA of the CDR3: TGTGCCAGCACTGGACTAGTCAGCGGCAATGAGCAGTTCTTC.

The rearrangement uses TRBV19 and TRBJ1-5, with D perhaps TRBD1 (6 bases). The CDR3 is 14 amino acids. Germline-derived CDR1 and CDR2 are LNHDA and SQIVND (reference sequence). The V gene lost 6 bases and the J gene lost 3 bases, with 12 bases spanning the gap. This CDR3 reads CASSTGFINQPQHF. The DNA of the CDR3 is TGTGCCAGTAGCACAGGGTTCATCAATCAGCCCCAGCATTTT.

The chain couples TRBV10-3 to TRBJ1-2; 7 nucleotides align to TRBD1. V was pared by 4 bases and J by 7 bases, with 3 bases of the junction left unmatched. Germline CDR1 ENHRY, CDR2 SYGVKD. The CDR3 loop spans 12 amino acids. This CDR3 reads CAISGQGLGYTF. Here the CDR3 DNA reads TGTGCCATCAGTGGACAGGGCCTTGGCTACACCTTC.